This T cell receptor beta chain was identified in a study of blood T cell repertoires in COVID-19. Study-wide context: Sources were T cells, B-cell-depleted T cells, or PBMCs; the material itself was cDNA or gDNA.

Libraries were prepared by immunoSEQ multiplex PCR; TCRdb keeps only in-frame clonotypes and omits some of them. The sample holds about 230,000 clones, approximately 87% seen once. This sequence was found in a woman between 65 and 79 years old with active or convalescent COVID-19. Sequencing was performed on peripheral blood.

CDR3 DNA: TGTGCCAGCAGTATAGAGGAAGGGGCCACCATATATTTT. Its translation: CASSIEEGATIYF. This sequence joins TRBV2 and TRBJ1-3; possibly TRBD1 for D (5 bases). Per the germline V gene, CDR1 is SNHLY and CDR2 is FYNNEI. CDR3 size: 13 residues. The V gene lost 5 bases and the J gene lost 9 bases, with 14 bases spanning the gap.